This T cell receptor beta chain was recorded in a study of shared clonotypes between healthy human individuals. Naive CD4+ cells were CD45RA-selected; the remaining cells were memory. General study points: It was observed that roughly 5.5% of naive CD4 clonotypes were shared across a few donors.

The V gene's germline CDR1 is MNHNS and CDR2 SASEGT. Trimming took 2 bases from V and 0 from J, leaving 10 bases between them. This CDR3 is 15 amino acids long. Using immunoSEQ multiplex PCR, the repertoire was profiled, and TCRdb retains in-frame clones only, with some absent. The table records some 2,000,000 clones, 95% of them present only once. For this clone: Its specificity is unknown.

The genes are TRBV6-1 and TRBJ1-2; no clear D gene. The sample consisted of naive CD4+ T cells sorted from blood. Subset defined: CD45RA+ positively selected. This TCR came from a man younger than 30 in good health. CDR3 in DNA: TGTGCCAGCAGTGAAACCCCAGCCTCTAACTATGGCTACACCTTC. Its protein product is CASSETPASNYGYTF.